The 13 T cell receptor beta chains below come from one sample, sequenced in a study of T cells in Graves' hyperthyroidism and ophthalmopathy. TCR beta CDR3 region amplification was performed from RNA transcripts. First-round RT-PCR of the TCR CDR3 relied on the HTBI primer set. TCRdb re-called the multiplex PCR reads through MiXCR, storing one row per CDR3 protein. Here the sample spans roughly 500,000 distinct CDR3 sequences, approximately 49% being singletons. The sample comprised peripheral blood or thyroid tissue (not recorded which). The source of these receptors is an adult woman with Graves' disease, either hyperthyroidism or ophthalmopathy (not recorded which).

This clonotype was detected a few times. In nucleotides, the CDR3 is TGCGCCAGCAGTGGGGGGGGGCGGGCTGAAGCTTTCTTT. This translates into CASSGGGRAEAFF. The rearrangement uses TRBV10-2 and TRBJ1-1, with a weak D call TRBD1 (6 bases). Germline values: CDR1 WSHSY, CDR2 SAAADI. V was shortened by 4 bases and J by 6 bases, with 12 bases between the two germline ends. This CDR3 region has 13 residues.

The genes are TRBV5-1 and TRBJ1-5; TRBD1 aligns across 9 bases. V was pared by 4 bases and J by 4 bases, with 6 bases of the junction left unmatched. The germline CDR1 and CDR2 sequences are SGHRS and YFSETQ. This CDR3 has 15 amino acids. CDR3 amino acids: CASSPGTGPNQPQHF. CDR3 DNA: TGCGCCAGCAGCCCCGGGACAGGGCCTAATCAGCCCCAGCATTTT.

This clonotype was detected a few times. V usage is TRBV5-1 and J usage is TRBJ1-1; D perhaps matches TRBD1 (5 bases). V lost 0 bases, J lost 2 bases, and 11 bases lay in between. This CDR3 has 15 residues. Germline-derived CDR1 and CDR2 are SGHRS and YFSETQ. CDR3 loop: CASSLVGLVNTEAFF. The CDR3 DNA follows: TGCGCCAGCAGCTTGGTGGGGCTAGTTAACACTGAAGCTTTCTTT.

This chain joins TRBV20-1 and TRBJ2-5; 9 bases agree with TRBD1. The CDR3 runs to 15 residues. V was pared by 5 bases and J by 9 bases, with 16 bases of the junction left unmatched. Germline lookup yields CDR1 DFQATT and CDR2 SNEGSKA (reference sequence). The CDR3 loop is CSASPGTGHSEPQYF. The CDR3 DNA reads TGCAGTGCTTCGCCCGGGACAGGGCATAGTGAGCCCCAGTACTTC.

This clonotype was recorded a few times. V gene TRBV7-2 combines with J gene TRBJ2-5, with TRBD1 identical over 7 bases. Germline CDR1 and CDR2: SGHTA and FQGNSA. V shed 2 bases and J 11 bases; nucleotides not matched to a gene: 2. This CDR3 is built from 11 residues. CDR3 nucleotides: TGTGCCAGCAGCTTACGACAGGGTCAGTACTTC. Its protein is CASSLRQGQYF.

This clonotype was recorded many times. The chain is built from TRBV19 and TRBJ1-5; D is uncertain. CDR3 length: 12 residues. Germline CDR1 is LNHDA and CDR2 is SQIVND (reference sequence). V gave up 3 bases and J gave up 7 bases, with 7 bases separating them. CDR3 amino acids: CASSMTRQPQHF. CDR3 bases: TGTGCCAGTAGTATGACCAGGCAGCCCCAGCATTTT.

CDR3 coding DNA: TGTGCCAGCAGCATAGCCCTCCTGACAGAATCCTACGAGCAGTACTTC. It codes for CASSIALLTESYEQYF. The chain is built from TRBV11-2 and TRBJ2-7, with D perhaps matching TRBD1 (5 bases). V was shortened by 5 bases and J by 1 base, with 18 bases between the two germline ends. Germline-derived CDR1 and CDR2 are SGHAT and FQNNGV. The length of the CDR3 is 16 residues.

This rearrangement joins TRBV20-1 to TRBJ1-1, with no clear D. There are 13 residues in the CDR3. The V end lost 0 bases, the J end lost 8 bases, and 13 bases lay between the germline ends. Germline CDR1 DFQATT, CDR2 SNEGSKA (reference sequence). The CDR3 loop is CSAREWSAREAFF. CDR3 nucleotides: TGCAGTGCTAGAGAATGGAGTGCTCGGGAAGCTTTCTTT.

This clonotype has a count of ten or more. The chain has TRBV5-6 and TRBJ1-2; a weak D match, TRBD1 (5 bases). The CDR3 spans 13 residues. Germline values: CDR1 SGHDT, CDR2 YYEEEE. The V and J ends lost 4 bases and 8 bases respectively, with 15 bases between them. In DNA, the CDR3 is TGTGCCAGCAGCACGGGCCTGGGACGAGGCTACACCTTC. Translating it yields CASSTGLGRGYTF.

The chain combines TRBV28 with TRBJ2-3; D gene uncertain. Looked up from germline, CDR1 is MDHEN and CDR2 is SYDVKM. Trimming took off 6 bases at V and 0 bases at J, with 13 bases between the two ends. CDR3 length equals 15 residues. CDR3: CASSHRAESTDTQYF. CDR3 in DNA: TGTGCCAGCAGCCACCGGGCGGAGAGCACAGATACGCAGTATTTT.

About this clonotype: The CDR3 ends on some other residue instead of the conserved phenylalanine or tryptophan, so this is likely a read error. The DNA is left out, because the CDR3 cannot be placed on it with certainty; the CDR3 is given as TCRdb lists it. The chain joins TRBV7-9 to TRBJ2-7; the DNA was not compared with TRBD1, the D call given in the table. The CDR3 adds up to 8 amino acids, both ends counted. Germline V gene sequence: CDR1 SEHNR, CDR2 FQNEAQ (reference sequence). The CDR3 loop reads CASSQSGQ.

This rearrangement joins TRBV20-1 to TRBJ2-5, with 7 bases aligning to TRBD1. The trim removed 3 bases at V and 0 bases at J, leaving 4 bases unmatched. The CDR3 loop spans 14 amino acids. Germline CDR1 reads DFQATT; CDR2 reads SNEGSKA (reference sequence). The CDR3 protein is CSARDRYYQETQYF. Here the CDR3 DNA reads TGCAGTGCTAGGGACAGGTACTACCAAGAGACCCAGTACTTC.

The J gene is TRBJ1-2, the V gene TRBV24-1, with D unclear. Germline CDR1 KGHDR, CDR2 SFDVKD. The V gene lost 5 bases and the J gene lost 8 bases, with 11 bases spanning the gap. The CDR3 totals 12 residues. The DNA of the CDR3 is TGTGCCACCAGTGGACACAGAGGAGGCTACACCTTC. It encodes CATSGHRGGYTF.